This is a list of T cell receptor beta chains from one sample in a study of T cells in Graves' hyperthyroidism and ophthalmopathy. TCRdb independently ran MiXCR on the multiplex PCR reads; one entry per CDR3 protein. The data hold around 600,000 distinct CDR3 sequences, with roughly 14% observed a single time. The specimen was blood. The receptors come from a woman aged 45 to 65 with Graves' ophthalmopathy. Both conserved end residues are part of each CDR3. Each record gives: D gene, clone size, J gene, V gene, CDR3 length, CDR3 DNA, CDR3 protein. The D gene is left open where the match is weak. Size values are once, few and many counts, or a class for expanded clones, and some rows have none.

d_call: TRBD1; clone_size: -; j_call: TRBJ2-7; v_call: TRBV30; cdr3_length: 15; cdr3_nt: TGTGCCTGGAGTGTAAAGGGACAGGGTTCGAACGAGCAGTACTTC; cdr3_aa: CAWSVKGQGSNEQYF
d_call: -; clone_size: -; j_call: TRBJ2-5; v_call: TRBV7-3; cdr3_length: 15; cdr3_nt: TGTGCCAGCAGCCCAAAGGGCATCATGGGAGAGACCCAGTACTTC; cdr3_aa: CASSPKGIMGETQYF
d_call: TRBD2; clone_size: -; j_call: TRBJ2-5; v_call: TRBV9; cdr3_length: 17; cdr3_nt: TGTGCCAGCAGCGTAGCCCCGGGACTAGCGGGAGTTGAGACCCAGTACTTC; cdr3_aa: CASSVAPGLAGVETQYF
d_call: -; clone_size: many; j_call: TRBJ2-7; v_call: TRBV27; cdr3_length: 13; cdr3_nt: TGTGCCAGCAGTTTAACAGGGCCGGCCGAGCAGTACTTC; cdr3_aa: CASSLTGPAEQYF
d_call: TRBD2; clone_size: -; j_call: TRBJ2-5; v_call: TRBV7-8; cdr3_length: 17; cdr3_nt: TGTGCCAGCAGCCTTCCGGGACTAGCGGGACCCCAAGAGACCCAGTACTTC; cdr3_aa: CASSLPGLAGPQETQYF
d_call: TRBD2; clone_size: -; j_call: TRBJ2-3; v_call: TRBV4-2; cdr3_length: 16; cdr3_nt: TGTGCCAGCAGCCAAGAACTAGCGGGAGTAGGAGATACGCAGTATTTT; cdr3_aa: CASSQELAGVGDTQYF
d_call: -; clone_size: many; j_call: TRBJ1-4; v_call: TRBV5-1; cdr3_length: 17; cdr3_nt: TGCGCCAGCAGCTTGGCCGGGCAGCTGACAACTAATGAAAAACTGTTTTTT; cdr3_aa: CASSLAGQLTTNEKLFF
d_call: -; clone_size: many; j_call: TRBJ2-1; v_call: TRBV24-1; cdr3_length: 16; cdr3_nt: TGTGCCACCAGTGATTTTGGCGGGCCTGGCTACAATGAGCAGTTCTTC; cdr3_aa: CATSDFGGPGYNEQFF
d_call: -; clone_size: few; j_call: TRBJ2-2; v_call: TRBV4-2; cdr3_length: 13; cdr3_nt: TGTGCCAGCAGCCAATCTATAGGCGGGGAGCTGTTTTTT; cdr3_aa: CASSQSIGGELFF
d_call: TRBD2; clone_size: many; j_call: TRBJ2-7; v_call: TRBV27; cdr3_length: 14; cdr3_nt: TGTGCCAGCGCCCGGGAGGGACTAGCGGGAGAGCAGTACTTC; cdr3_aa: CASAREGLAGEQYF
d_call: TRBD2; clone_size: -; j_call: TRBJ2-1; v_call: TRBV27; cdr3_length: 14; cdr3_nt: TGTGCCAGCAGTTTAGGCGGGAGGGCCGTTGAGCAGTTCTTC; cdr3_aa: CASSLGGRAVEQFF
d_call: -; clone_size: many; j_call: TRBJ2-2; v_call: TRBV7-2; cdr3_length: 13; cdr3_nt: TGTGCCAGCAGCTTAAGGCCCACCGGGGAGCTGTTTTTT; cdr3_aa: CASSLRPTGELFF
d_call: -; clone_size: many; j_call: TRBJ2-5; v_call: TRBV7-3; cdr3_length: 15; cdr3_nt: TGTGCCAGCAGCTATGGGGGCGGTGGGCAAGAGACCCAGTACTTC; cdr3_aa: CASSYGGGGQETQYF
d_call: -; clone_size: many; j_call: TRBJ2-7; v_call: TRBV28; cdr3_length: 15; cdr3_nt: TGTGCCAGCAGTTTACAACTAGGTAGCTCCTACGAGCAGTACTTC; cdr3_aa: CASSLQLGSSYEQYF
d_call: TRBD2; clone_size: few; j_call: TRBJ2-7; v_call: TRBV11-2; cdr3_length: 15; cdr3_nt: TGTGCCAGCGGCTTAGGGGCGGGACTATTCTACGGGCAGTACTTC; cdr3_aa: CASGLGAGLFYGQYF
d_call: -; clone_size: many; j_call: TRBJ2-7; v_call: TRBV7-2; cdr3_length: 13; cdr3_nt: TGTGCCAGCAGCTTACGATGGGCGTACGAGCAGTACTTC; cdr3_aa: CASSLRWAYEQYF
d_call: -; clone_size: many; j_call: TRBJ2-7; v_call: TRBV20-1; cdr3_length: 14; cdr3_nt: TGCAGTGCGCACCACCGGGACACCTCCTACGAGCAGTACTTC; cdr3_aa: CSAHHRDTSYEQYF
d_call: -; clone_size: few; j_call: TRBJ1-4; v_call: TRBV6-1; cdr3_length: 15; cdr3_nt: TGTGCCAGCACGCTGAGAAGGGATTTGCGTGAAAAACTGTTTTTT; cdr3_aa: CASTLRRDLREKLFF
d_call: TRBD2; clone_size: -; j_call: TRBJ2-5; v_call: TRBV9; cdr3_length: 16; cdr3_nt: TGTGCCAGCAGCGTAGTAGCTAGCGGGAATGGAGAGACCCAGTACTTC; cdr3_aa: CASSVVASGNGETQYF
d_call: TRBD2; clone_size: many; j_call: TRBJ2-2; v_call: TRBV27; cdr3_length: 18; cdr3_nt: TGTGCCAGCAGTCTATTCCTGGGGGCTAGCGGGAGGGCCGGGGAGCTGTTTTTT; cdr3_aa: CASSLFLGASGRAGELFF
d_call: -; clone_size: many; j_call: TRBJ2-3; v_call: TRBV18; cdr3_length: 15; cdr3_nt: TGTGCCAGCTCACCACAGGCGGCAGTCACAGATACGCAGTATTTT; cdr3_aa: CASSPQAAVTDTQYF
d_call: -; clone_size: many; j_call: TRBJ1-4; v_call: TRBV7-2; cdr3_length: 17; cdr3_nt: TGTGCCAGCAGCCCACCAGCGAGCGGAGCCTTTAATGAAAAACTGTTTTTT; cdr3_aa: CASSPPASGAFNEKLFF
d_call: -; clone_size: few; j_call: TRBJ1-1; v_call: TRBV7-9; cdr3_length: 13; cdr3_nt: TGTGCCAGCAGGAAACCACAGGACACTGAAGCTTTCTTT; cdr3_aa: CASRKPQDTEAFF
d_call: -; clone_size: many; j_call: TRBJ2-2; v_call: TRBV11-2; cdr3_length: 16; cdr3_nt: TGTGCCAGCAGCTCTGACAGGACCCCGAACACCGGGGAGCTGTTTTTT; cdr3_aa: CASSSDRTPNTGELFF
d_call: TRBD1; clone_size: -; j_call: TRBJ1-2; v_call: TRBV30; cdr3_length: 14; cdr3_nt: TGTGCCTGGAAATGGGACAGCATATACTATGGCTACACCTTC; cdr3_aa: CAWKWDSIYYGYTF
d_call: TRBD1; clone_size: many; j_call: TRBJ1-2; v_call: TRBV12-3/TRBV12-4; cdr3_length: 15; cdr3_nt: TGTGCCAGCAGAGCCGGGACAGGGGCTAACTATGGCTACACCTTC; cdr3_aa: CASRAGTGANYGYTF
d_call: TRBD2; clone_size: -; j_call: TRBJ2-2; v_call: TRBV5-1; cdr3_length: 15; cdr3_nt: TGCGCCAGCAGCTTGACGGGAGGGCCCTCCGGGGAGCTGTTTTTT; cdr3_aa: CASSLTGGPSGELFF
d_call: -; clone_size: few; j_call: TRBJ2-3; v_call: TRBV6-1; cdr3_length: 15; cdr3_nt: TGTGCCAGCAGATCCTCCGTAGGGCCTACAGATACGCAGTATTTT; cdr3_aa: CASRSSVGPTDTQYF
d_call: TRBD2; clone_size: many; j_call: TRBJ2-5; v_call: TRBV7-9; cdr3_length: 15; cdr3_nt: TGTGCCAGCAGCTCGGGACTAGGAAGCCAAGAGACCCAGTACTTC; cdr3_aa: CASSSGLGSQETQYF
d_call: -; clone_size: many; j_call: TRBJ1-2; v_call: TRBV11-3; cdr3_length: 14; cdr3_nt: TGTGCCAGCAGCTTAGATCGGCGAAACTATGGCTACACCTTC; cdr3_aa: CASSLDRRNYGYTF
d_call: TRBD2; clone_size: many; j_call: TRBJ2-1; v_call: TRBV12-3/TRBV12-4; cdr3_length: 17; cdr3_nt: TGTGCCAGCAGAGGGGGGTGGACTAGCCCCTCCTACAATGAGCAGTTCTTC; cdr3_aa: CASRGGWTSPSYNEQFF
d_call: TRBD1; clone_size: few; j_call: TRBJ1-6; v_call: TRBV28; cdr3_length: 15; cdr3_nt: TGTGCCAGCAGTTGGGACAGCCTCTATAATTCACCCCTCCACTTT; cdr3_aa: CASSWDSLYNSPLHF
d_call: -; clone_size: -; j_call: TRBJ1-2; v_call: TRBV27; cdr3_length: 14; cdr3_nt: TGTGCCAGCCGCTTGGGTGGCACTAACTATGGCTACACCTTC; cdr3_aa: CASRLGGTNYGYTF
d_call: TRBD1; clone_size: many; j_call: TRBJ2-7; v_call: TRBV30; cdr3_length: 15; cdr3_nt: TGTGCCTGGAGTGTAGTTGGACAGGGTTGGGGCGAGCAGTACTTC; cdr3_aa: CAWSVVGQGWGEQYF
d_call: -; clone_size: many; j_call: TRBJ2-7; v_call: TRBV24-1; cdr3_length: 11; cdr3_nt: TGTGCCACCAGTGATCCGATTGGGCAGTACTTC; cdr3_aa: CATSDPIGQYF
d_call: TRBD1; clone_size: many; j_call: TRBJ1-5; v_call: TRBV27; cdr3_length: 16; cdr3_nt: TGTGCCAGCAGTTTCCTGACAGGGTTGAGCAATCAGCCCCAGCATTTT; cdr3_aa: CASSFLTGLSNQPQHF
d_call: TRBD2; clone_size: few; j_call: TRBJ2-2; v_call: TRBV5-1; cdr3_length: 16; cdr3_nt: TGCGCCAGCAGCTTGGAAGCGGGGTTTAACACCGGGGAGCTGTTTTTT; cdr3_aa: CASSLEAGFNTGELFF
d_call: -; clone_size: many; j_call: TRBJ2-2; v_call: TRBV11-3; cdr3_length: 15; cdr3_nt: TGTGCCAGCAGCCTTACACCCAGTGGCACCGGGGAGCTGTTTTTT; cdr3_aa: CASSLTPSGTGELFF
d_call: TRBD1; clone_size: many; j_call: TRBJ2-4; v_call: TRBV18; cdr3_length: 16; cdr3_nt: TGTGCCAGCTCACCACTAGAAAGAGGGGGCCGAAACATTCAGTACTTC; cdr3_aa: CASSPLERGGRNIQYF
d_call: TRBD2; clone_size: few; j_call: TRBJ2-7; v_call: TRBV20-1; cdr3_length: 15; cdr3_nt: TGCAGTGCTAGAGCGGTACGGGGGGAGCCCTACGAGCAGTACTTC; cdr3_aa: CSARAVRGEPYEQYF
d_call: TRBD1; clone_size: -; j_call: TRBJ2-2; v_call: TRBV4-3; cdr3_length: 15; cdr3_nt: TGCGCCAGCAGGAACAGGGGCTACGATGCCGGGGAGCTGTTTTTT; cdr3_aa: CASRNRGYDAGELFF
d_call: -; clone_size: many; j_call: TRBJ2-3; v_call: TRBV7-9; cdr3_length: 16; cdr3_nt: TGTGCCAGCAGCCCCCCGGGTCCAGCAAGCACAGATACGCAGTATTTT; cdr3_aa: CASSPPGPASTDTQYF
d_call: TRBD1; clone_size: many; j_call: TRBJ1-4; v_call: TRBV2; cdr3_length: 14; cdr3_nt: TGTGCCAGCAGTGCCACAGGGGAAAATGAAAAACTGTTTTTT; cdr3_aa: CASSATGENEKLFF
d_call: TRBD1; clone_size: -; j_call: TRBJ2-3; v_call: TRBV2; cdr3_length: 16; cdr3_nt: TGTGCCAGCAGCCGCCAGCGAGGGGGCGCGGGAGATACGCAGTATTTT; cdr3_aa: CASSRQRGGAGDTQYF
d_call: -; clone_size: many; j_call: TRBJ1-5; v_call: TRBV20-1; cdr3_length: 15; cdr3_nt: TGCAGTGCCATTAAGAGGAGGGGGGGCAATCAGCCCCAGCATTTT; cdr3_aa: CSAIKRRGGNQPQHF
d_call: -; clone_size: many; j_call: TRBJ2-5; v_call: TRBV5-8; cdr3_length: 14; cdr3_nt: TGTGCCAGCAGCTTTGGACAGGGAGGGGAGACCCAGTACTTC; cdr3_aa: CASSFGQGGETQYF
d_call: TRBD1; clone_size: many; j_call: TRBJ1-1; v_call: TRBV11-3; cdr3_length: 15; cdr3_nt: TGTGCCAGCAGCAACCCGGGACAGATGAACACTGAAGCTTTCTTT; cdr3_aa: CASSNPGQMNTEAFF
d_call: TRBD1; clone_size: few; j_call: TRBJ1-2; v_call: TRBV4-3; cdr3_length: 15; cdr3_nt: TGCGCCAGCAGCCTCTGGACAGGGCGTGACTATGGCTACACCTTC; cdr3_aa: CASSLWTGRDYGYTF
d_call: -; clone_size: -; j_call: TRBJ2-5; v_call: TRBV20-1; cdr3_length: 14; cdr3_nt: TGCAGTGCTAGGGAAGGACTGGGAGAAGAGACCCAGTACTTC; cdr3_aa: CSAREGLGEETQYF
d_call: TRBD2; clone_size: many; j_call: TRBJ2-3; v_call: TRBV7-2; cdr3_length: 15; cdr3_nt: TGTGCCAGCAGCTTAGGGGGACTAGCGGGAGATACGCAGTATTTT; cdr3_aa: CASSLGGLAGDTQYF
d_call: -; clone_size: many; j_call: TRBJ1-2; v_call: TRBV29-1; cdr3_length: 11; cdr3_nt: TGCAGCGTTGAAATCCGTAATGGCTACACCTTC; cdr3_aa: CSVEIRNGYTF